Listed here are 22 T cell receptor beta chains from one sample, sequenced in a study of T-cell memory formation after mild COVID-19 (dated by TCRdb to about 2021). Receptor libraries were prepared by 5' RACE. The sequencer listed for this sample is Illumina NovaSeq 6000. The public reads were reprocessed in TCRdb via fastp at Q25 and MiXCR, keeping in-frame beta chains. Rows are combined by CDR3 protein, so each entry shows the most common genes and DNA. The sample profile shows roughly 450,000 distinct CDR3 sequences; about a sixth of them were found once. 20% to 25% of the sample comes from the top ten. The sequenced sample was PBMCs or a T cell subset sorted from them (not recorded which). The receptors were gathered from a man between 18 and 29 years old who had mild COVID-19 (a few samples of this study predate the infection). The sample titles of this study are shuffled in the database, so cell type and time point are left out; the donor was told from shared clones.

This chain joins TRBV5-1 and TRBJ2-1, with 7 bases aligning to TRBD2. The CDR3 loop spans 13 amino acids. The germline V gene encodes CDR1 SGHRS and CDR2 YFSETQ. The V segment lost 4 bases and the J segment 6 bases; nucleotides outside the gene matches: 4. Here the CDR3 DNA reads TGCGCCAGCAGCCCGGGACTACTCAATGAGCAGTTCTTC. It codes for CASSPGLLNEQFF. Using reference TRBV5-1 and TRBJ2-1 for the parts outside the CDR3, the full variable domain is KAGVTQTPRYLIKTRGQQVTLSCSPISGHRSVSWYQQTPGQGLQFLFEYFSETQRNKGNFPGRFSGRQFSNSRSEMNVSTLELGDSALYLCASSPGLLNEQFFGPGTRLTVL.

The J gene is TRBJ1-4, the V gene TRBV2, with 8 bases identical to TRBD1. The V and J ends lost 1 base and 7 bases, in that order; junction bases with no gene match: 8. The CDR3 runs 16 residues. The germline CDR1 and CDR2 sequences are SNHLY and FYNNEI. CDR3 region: CASSEVFGRGPEKLFF. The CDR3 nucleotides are TGTGCCAGCAGTGAAGTTTTCGGCAGGGGGCCTGAAAAACTGTTTTTT.

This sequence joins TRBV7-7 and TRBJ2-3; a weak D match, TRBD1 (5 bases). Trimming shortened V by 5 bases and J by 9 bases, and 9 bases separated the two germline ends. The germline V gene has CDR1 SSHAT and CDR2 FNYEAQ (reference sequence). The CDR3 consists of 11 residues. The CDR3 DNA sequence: TGTGCCAGCAGCGCAGGGTTGACGCAGTATTTT. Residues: CASSAGLTQYF.

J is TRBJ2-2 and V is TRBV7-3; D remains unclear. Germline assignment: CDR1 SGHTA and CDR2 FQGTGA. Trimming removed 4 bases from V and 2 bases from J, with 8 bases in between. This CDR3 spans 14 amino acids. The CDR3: CASSSDPNTGELFF. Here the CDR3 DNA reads TGTGCCAGCAGCTCTGATCCTAACACCGGGGAGCTGTTTTTT.

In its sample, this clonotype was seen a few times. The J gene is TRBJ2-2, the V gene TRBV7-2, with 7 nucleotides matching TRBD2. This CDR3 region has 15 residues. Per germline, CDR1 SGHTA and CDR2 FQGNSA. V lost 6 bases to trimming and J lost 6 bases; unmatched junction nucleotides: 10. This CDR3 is CASRPPGLRAGELFF. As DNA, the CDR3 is TGTGCCAGCAGACCCCCGGGACTACGGGCCGGGGAGCTGTTTTTT.

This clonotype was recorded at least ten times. The CDR3 loop reads CASSPQRGGYEQYF. CDR3 bases: TGCGCCAGCAGCCCCCAGCGAGGAGGCTACGAGCAGTACTTC. The chain carries TRBV4-3 and TRBJ2-7; a possible D gene is TRBD2 (5 bases). Trimming removed 4 bases at V and 3 bases at J, with 13 bases between. This CDR3 has 14 amino acids. CDR1 and CDR2 (germline): LGHNA, YSLEER.

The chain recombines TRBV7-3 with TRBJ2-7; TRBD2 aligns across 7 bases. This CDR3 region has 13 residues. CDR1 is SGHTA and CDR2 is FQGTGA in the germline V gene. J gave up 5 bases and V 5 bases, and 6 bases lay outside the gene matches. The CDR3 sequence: CASSPTAGDEQYV. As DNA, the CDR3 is TGTGCCAGCAGCCCAACGGCGGGGGACGAGCAGTACGTC.

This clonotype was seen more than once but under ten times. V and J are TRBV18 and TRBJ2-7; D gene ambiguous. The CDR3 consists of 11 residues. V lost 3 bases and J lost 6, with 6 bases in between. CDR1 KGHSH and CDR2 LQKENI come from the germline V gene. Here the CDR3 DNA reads TGTGCCAGCTCACCGGGGTTCGAGCAGTACTTC. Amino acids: CASSPGFEQYF.

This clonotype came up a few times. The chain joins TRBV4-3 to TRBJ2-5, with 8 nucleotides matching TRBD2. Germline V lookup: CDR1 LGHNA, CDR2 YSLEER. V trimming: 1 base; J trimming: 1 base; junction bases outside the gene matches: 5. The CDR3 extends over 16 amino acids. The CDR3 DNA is TGCGCCAGCAGCCAAGCACCAGCGGGGGTCCAAGAGACCCAGTACTTC. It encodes CASSQAPAGVQETQYF.

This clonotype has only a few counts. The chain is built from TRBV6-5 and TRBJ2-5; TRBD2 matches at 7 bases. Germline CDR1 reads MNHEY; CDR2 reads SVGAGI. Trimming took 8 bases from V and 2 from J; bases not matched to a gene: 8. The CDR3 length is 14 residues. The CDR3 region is CASHPLGGQETQYF. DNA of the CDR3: TGTGCCAGCCATCCGCTGGGGGGGCAAGAGACCCAGTACTTC.

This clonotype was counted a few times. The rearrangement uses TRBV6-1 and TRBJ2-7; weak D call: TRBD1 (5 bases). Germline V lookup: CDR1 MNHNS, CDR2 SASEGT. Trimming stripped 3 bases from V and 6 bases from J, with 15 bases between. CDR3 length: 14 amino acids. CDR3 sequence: CASSEYRQTSEQYV. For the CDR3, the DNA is TGTGCCAGCAGTGAGTACCGACAGACAAGCGAGCAGTACGTC.

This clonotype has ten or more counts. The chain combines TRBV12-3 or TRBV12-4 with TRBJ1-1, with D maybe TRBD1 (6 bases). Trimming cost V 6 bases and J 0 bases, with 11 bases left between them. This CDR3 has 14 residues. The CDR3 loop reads CASSRDRLNTEAFF. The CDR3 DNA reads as TGTGCCAGCAGCCGTGACAGGCTGAACACTGAAGCTTTCTTT.

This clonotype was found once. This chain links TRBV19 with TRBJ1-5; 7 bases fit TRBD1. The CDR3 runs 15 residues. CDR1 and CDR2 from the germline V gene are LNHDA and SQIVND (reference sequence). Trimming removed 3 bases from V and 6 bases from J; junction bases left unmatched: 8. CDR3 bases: TGTGCCAGTAGTATTGGCAGGGGGATGGCTCAGCCCCAGCATTTT. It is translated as CASSIGRGMAQPQHF.

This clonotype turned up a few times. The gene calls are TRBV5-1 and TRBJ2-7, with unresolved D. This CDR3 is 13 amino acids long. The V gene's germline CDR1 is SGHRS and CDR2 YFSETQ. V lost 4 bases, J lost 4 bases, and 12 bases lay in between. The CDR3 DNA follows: TGCGCCAGCAGCCCGGACCTCGGGTACGAGCAGTACGTC. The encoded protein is CASSPDLGYEQYV.

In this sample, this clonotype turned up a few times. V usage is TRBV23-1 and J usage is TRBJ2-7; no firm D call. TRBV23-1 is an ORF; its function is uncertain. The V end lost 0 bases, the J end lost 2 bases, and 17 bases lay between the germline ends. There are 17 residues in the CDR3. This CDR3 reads CASSQSIYPTDTYEQYV. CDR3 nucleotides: TGCGCCAGCAGTCAATCTATATATCCAACAGATACCTACGAGCAGTACGTC.

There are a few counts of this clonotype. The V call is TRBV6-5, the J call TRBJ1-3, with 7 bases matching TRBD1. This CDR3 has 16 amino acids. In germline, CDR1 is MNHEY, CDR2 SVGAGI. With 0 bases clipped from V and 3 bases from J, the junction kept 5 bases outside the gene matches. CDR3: CASSYSVTGSGNTIYF. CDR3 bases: TGTGCCAGCAGTTACTCCGTGACAGGGAGTGGAAACACCATATATTTT.

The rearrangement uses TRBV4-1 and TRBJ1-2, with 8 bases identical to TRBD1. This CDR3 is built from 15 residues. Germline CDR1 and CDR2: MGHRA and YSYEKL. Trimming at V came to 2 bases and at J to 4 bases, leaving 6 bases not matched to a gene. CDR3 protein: CASSQPWDRRYGYTF. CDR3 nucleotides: TGCGCCAGCAGCCAACCCTGGGACAGGCGCTATGGCTACACCTTC.

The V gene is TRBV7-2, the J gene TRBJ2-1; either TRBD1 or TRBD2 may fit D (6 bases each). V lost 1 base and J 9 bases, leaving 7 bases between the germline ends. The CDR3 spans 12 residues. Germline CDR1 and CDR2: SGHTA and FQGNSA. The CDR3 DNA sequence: TGTGCCAGCAGCTTAGAGGGGGGTGAGCAGTTCTTC. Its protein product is CASSLEGGEQFF.

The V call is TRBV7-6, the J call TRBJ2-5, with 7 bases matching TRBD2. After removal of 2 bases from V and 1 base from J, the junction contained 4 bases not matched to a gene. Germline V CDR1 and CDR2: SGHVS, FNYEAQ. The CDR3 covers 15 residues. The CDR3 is CASSLTGGGQETQYF. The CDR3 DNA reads TGTGCCAGCAGCTTAACGGGCGGGGGCCAAGAGACCCAGTACTTC. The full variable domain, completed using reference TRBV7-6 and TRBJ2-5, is GAGVSQSPRYKVTKRGQDVALRCDPISGHVSLYWYRQALGQGPEFLTYFNYEAQQDKSGLPNDRFSAERPEGSISTLTIQRTEQRDSAMYRCASSLTGGGQETQYFGPGTRLLVL.

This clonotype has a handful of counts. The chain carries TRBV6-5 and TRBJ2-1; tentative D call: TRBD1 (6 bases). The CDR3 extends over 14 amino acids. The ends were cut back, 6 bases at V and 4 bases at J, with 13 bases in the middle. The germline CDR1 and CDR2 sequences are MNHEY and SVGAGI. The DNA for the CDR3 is TGTGCCAGCAGGAACCAGGGGTATTACAATGAGCAGTTCTTC. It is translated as CASRNQGYYNEQFF.

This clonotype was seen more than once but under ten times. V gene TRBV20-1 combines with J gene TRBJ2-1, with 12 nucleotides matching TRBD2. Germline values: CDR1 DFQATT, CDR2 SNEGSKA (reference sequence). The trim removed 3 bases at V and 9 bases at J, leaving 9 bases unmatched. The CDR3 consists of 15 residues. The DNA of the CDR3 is TGCAGTGCTAGTCACCCTAGCGGGGGGGGCTCTGAGCAGTTCTTC. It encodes CSASHPSGGGSEQFF.

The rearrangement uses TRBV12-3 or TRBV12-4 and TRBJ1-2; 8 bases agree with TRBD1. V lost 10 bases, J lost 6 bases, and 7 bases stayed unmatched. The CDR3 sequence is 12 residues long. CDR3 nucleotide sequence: TGTGCCACGGGTCCGGACAGGGATGGCTACACCTTC. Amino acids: CATGPDRDGYTF.